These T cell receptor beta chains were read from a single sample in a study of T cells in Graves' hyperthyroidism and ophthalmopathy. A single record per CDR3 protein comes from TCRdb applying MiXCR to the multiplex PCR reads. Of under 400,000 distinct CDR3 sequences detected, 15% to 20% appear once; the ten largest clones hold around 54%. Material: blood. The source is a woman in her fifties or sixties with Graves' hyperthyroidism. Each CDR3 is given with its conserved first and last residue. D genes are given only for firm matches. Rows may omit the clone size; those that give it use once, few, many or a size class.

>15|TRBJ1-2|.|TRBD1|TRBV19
CASRSLDRVYYGYTF
TGTGCCAGTAGATCACTGGACAGGGTTTACTATGGCTACACCTTC
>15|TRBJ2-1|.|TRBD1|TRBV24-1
CATSEGAGGSNEQFF
TGTGCCACCAGTGAGGGGGCAGGGGGTTCCAATGAGCAGTTCTTC
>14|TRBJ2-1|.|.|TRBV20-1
CSAQQGSGYNEQLF
TGCAGTGCCCAACAGGGATCAGGTTACAATGAGCAGCTCTTC
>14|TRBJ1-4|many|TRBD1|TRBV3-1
CASAMRQGEEKLFF
TGTGCCAGCGCCATGAGACAGGGAGAAGAAAAACTGTTTTTT
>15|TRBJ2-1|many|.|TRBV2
CASSVGGGPYNEQFF
TGTGCCAGCAGTGTAGGAGGGGGCCCCTACAATGAGCAGTTCTTC
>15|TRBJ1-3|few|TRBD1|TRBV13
CASSPRQGSGNTIYF
TGTGCCAGCAGCCCCAGACAGGGTTCGGGAAACACCATATATTTT
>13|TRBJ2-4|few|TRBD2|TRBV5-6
CASSPQGGDIQYF
TGTGCCAGCAGCCCGCAGGGAGGGGACATTCAGTACTTC
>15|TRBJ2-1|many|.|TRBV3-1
CASSQDRAPSNEQFF
TGTGCCAGCAGCCAAGATAGGGCCCCCAGCAATGAGCAGTTCTTC
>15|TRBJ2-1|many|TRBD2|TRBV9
CASSVRAGGEREQFF
TGTGCCAGCAGCGTTAGGGCGGGGGGGGAGCGTGAGCAGTTCTTC
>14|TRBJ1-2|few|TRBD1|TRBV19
CASSLLTGSYGYTF
TGTGCCAGTAGTCTTCTGACAGGGAGCTATGGCTACACCTTC
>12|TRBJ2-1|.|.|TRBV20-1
CSARAKGGEQFF
TGCAGTGCTAGAGCGAAGGGGGGCGAGCAGTTCTTC